This TCR beta chain was documented in a study of blood T cell repertoires in COVID-19 (dated by TCRdb to 2019 to 2021). At the level of the whole study: Collaborator samples came from the United States, Italy and Spain and covered acute and convalescent phases of COVID-19. The material from the prospective study consisted of cDNA or gDNA derived from T cells, B-cell-depleted T cells, or PBMCs. The dataset comprised deeply sampled blood TCRbeta repertoires from subjects exposed to, actively infected with, or recovered from COVID-19. The repertoires were made available in a free public database intended to serve as a resource for research on the immune response to SARS-CoV-2. Samples came from the ongoing ImmuneRACE study (first 160 participants) plus 1,254 subjects from 6 global collaborators. The sample metadata nearly always contained a de-identified subject ID, COVID-19 status, age in years and sex. HLA class I and class II types, where available, came from metadata supplied by the sample provider rather than from assay-based typing. Findings and caveats that apply to the study as a whole: The quantity of clinical and demographic metadata differed by source and by participant and was supplied without curation.

Participants in the prospective study were aged roughly 18 to 95 years, lived in about two dozen United States geographic areas, and enrolled through a virtual design. Cohort assignment in the prospective study relied on participant-reported clinical history from a screening survey and a study questionnaire. Exposed participants had been in contact with someone with a PCR-confirmed or clinician-diagnosed COVID-19 case within 2 weeks of study entry. In the prospective study, whole blood, serum and a nasopharyngeal or oropharyngeal swab were collected from each participant by mobile phlebotomists. Participants in the prospective study had the option to provide additional blood draws and questionnaires over a roughly 2-month period. Blood samples from the prospective study were shipped frozen or at room temperature prior to DNA extraction. In regard to this clone: Its antigen is not yet known. No base qualities exist here, and no much larger clone lies one base off it.

TCRbeta CDR3 regions were amplified from genomic DNA using the immunoSEQ Assay, a bias-controlled multiplex PCR. Regarding the original processing steps: Within the assay, amplification of reference gene primers was used to estimate how many nucleated cells each sample contained. Sequence reads were collapsed and filtered to measure the absolute abundance of every unique TCRbeta CDR3 rearrangement. For each sample, productive Simpson clonality was calculated as the square root of Simpson's diversity index over productive rearrangements. This immuneACCESS table, as held by TCRdb, lists in-frame sequences with V and J called but not all clones. Of the missing ones, under half trace to an unresolved V gene in checked studies; the others have no known cause. V and J calls and clone size are those listed in that table; D and trimming were worked out from the DNA. A total of 200,000 to 250,000 clones appear in this sample, 70% to 90% of them only once. Around 4.5% of the sample lies in the top ten.

There are 13 amino acids in the CDR3, from cysteine to phenylalanine inclusive. Only CDR3 DNA remains: 39 bases, in frame from the first base. V is reduced by 5 bases and J by 3 bases, leaving a spacing of 11 bases between them. The chain links TRBV12-3 or TRBV12-4 with TRBJ2-7; the best D guess is TRBD2, with 6 bases matching. What was sequenced was PBMCs or T cells enriched from blood (not recorded which). The receptor was derived from a woman under 40 who had been exposed to COVID-19. The CDR3 reads CASSPPGGYEQYF. The nucleotide sequence reads TGTGCCAGCAGTCCCCCCGGGGGCTACGAGCAGTACTTC.